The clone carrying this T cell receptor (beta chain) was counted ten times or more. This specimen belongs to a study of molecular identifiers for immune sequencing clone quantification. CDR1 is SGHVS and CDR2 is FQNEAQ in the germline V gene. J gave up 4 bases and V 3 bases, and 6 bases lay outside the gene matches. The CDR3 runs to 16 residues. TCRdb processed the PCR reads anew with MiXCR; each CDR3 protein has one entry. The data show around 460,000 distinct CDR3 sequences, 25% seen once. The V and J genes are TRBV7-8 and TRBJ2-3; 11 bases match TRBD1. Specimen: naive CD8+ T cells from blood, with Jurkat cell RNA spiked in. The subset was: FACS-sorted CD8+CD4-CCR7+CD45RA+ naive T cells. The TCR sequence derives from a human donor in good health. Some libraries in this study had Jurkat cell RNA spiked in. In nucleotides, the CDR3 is TGTGCCAGCAGCTTGACGGGACAGGGGGTTTCAGATACGCAGTATTTT. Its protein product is CASSLTGQGVSDTQYF. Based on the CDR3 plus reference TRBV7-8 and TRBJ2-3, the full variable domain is GAGVSQSPRYKVAKRGQDVALRCDPISGHVSLFWYQQALGQGPEFLTYFQNEAQLDKSGLPSDRFFAERPEGSVSTLKIQRTQQEDSAVYLCASSLTGQGVSDTQYFGPGTRLTVL.